Detailed here is one TCR beta chain. These data originate in a study of PD-1 blockade in mismatch repair-deficient tumors. Study as a whole: Patients had approximately 11 mismatch repair-deficient cancer types and were previously treated and progressing.

Trimming at V came to 7 bases and at J to 2 bases, leaving 12 bases not matched to a gene. The CDR3 is made up of 17 amino acids. Per the germline V gene, CDR1 is SGHAT and CDR2 is FQNNGV. Libraries were prepared by immunoSEQ multiplex PCR; TCRdb keeps only in-frame clonotypes and omits some of them. The sample records some 130,000 clones, around nine tenths being singletons. All patients were mismatch repair deficient, assessed by either PCR or immunohistochemistry. Three pembrolizumab responders had their TCRs sequenced. The TCR comes from an adult with mismatch repair-deficient cancer. The rearrangement uses TRBV11-2 and TRBJ2-2; 8 bases agree with TRBD1. Source: peripheral blood, taken 70 to 72 weeks after starting pembrolizumab. The CDR3 DNA is TGTGCCAGCATCCATTGGACAGGGCGTCCTAACACCGGGGAGCTGTTTTTT. Protein: CASIHWTGRPNTGELFF.